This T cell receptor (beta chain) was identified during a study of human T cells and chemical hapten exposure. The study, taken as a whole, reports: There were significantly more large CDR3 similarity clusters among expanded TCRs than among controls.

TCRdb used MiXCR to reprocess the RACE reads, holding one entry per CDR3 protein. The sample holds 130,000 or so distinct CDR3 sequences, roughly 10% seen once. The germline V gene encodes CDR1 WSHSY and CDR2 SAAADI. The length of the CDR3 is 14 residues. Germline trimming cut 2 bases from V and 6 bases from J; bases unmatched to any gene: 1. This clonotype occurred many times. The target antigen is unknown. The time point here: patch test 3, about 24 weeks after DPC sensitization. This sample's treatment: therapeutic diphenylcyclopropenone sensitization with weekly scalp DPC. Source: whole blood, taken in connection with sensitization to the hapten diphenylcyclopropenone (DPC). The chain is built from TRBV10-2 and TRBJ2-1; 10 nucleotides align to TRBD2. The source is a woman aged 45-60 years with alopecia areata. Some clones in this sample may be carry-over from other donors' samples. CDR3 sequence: CASSEPSGSNEQFF. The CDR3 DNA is TGCGCCAGCAGTGAGCCTAGCGGGAGCAATGAGCAGTTCTTC.